This T cell receptor (beta chain) was documented in a study of identical twins. CDR3 length equals 17 residues. Germline V CDR1 and CDR2: MDHEN, SYDVKM. J gave up 5 bases and V 2 bases, and 14 bases lay outside the gene matches. MiXCR, applied by TCRdb to the 5' RACE reads, yields one record per CDR3 protein. This repertoire shows 200,000 to 250,000 distinct CDR3 sequences, roughly an eighth found once; its top ten account for approximately 9.3%. Input material: memory (CD45RO+) T cells sorted from blood. The origin of this receptor is a young woman in good health. The V call is TRBV28, the J call TRBJ2-7, with TRBD2 matching over 8 bases. CDR3 coding DNA: TGTGCCAGCAGTTTAACACCTGGTGGTAGCGGGAAGCACGAGCAGTACTTC. Amino acids: CASSLTPGGSGKHEQYF.